The 30 T cell receptor beta chains given below trace back to one sample, sequenced in a study of blood T cells in healthy people across ages. A second 7 to 11 cycle PCR used barcoded and J-beta primers. TCRdb ran MiXCR on the 5' RACE reads and lists one entry per CDR3 protein. This sample has about 800,000 distinct CDR3 sequences, with roughly 25% found just once. This sample also appeared in a second study, on T cells of mothers and their children.

Sequenced material: blood. These receptor sequences come from a boy between 10 and 17 years old in good health.

This clonotype was observed a handful of times. The gene calls are TRBV6-5 and TRBJ2-1; D is unclear. Trimming stripped 1 base from V and 5 bases from J, with 9 bases between. Germline CDR1 reads MNHEY; CDR2 reads SVGAGI. This CDR3 is built from 14 residues. CDR3 in amino acids: CASSYLGQNNEQFF. In DNA, the CDR3 is TGTGCCAGCAGTTACTTAGGGCAGAACAATGAGCAGTTCTTC.

V and J are TRBV7-2 and TRBJ2-7, with TRBD1 identical over 8 bases. Germline values: CDR1 SGHTA, CDR2 FQGNSA. The ends lost 3 bases at V and 3 bases at J; junction bases unmatched: 4. The CDR3 sequence is 14 residues long. The CDR3 loop is CASSFRDRFYEQYF. The CDR3, as DNA: TGTGCCAGCAGCTTCCGGGACAGGTTCTACGAGCAGTACTTC.

Comment on this clonotype: One end of the junction varies from germline; a read error may be responsible. The chain carries TRBV29-1 and TRBJ2-5; either TRBD1 or TRBD2 may supply D (6 bases each). In germline, CDR1 is SQVTM, CDR2 ANQGSEA. CDR3 length: 12 residues. CDR3 residues: CSAHEGGEAQYF. The CDR3 DNA reads as TGCAGCGCCCACGAGGGGGGAGAGGCCCAGTACTTC.

The V and J genes are TRBV4-1 and TRBJ2-5, with 9 bases fitting TRBD1. Germline V gene sequence: CDR1 MGHRA, CDR2 YSYEKL. The CDR3 runs to 15 residues. The ends lost 5 bases at V and 5 bases at J; junction bases unmatched: 9. The CDR3, as DNA: TGCGCCAGCAGCAAAGGGGACAGGGATGAGGAGACCCAGTACTTC. Translation: CASSKGDRDEETQYF.

This clonotype was found a few times. The rearrangement uses TRBV7-9 and TRBJ2-1; tentative D call: TRBD1 (6 bases). CDR3 size: 16 residues. V was cut by 0 bases and J by 0 bases, with 9 bases left in between. Looked up from germline, CDR1 is SEHNR and CDR2 is FQNEAQ (reference sequence). CDR3: CASSLAIGGSYNEQFF. The CDR3 DNA follows: TGTGCCAGCAGCTTAGCAATAGGGGGCTCCTACAATGAGCAGTTCTTC.

This chain joins TRBV7-9 and TRBJ2-5; perhaps TRBD1 as D (6 bases). Germline-derived CDR1 and CDR2 are SEHNR and FQNEAQ (reference sequence). The V end lost 6 bases, the J end lost 5 bases, and 16 bases lay between the germline ends. The CDR3 length is 14 residues. CDR3 residues: CASRRTAQGETQYF. The CDR3 DNA reads TGTGCCAGCAGACGGACAGCCCAGGGGGAGACCCAGTACTTC.

This clonotype occurred a few times. The chain combines TRBV6-6 with TRBJ2-7, with 9 bases fitting TRBD2. CDR1 is MNHNY, CDR2 SVGAGI, per germline (reference sequence). V shed 5 bases and J 5 bases; nucleotides not matched to a gene: 4. This CDR3 has 13 amino acids. The CDR3 region has the DNA TGTGCCAGCAGTGTGCGGGGGGGCCACGAGCAGTACTTC. Translating gives CASSVRGGHEQYF.

This clonotype was found a few times. The chain joins TRBV7-8 to TRBJ2-4, with no clear D. With 0 bases removed from V and 0 bases from J, the gap between germline ends came to 15 bases. The CDR3 contains 18 residues. Germline V lookup: CDR1 SGHVS, CDR2 FQNEAQ. In DNA form, the CDR3 reads TGTGCCAGCAGCTTAGCGTTCAACTCCCCCCTAGCCAAAAACATTCAGTACTTC. Amino acids: CASSLAFNSPLAKNIQYF.

This rearrangement joins TRBV7-2 to TRBJ2-1; 7 positions agree with TRBD1. The better agreement between TRBJ2-5 and the DNA end casts doubt on the J call. This CDR3 has 17 residues. Germline CDR1 reads SGHTA; CDR2 reads FQGNSA. Here the CDR3 reads CASSQGIGGSPAETQYF. CDR3 DNA: TGTGCCAGCAGCCAGGGGATAGGGGGCTCACCAGCGGAGACCCAGTACTTC.

This clonotype has more than one count but fewer than ten. This chain uses TRBV6-1 with TRBJ1-1; D possibly corresponds to TRBD1 (5 bases). The CDR3 extends over 15 amino acids. With 9 bases removed from V and 0 bases from J, the gap between germline ends came to 17 bases. CDR1 is MNHNS and CDR2 is SASEGT in the germline V gene. CDR3 protein: CASRGTDDVNTEAFF. For the CDR3, the DNA is TGTGCCAGTAGAGGGACGGACGACGTGAACACTGAAGCTTTCTTT.

The chain employs TRBV4-3 and TRBJ2-1, with 12 positions matching TRBD2. Germline CDR1 reads LGHNA; CDR2 reads YSLEER. Trimming cost V 3 bases and J 8 bases; bases outside gene matches: 11. CDR3 length: 17 amino acids. The CDR3 DNA follows: TGCGCCAGCAGCCAGGCTAGCGGGAGGGCCTTTGGGGATGAGCAGTTCTTC. Translation: CASSQASGRAFGDEQFF.

The CDR3 loop reads CASSLYGAGGELFF. The CDR3 coding sequence is TGTGCCAGCAGCTTGTACGGGGCTGGCGGGGAGCTGTTTTTT. The chain links TRBV11-1 to TRBJ2-2; D possibly matches TRBD1 or TRBD2 (5 bases each). V dropped 3 bases and J dropped 7 bases, with 12 bases sitting between them. The CDR3 spans 14 residues. The germline V gene encodes CDR1 SGHAT and CDR2 FQDESV (reference sequence).

The chain has TRBV20-1 and TRBJ2-7; TRBD1 agrees at 8 bases. This CDR3 has 12 amino acids. V was clipped by 4 bases and J by 4 bases; unmatched bases: 3. The germline gives CDR1 DFQATT, CDR2 SNEGSKA (reference sequence). The CDR3 is CSAITGGYEQYF. DNA for the CDR3: TGCAGTGCTATTACAGGGGGATACGAGCAGTACTTC.

This rearrangement joins TRBV7-8 to TRBJ2-3; D may be TRBD2 (7 bases). V was trimmed by 1 base and J by 4 bases, leaving 15 bases between them. CDR1 is SGHVS and CDR2 is FQNEAQ in the germline V gene. The CDR3 contains 16 residues. The CDR3: CASSLVLGGRPDTQYF. As DNA, the CDR3 is TGTGCCAGCAGCTTAGTTTTGGGGGGGCGTCCAGATACGCAGTATTTT.

V gene TRBV5-1 combines with J gene TRBJ2-1; TRBD1 matches 10 bases. This CDR3 has 17 residues. Germline-derived CDR1 and CDR2 are SGHRS and YFSETQ. V shed 0 bases, J shed 0 bases, and the junction held 3 bases outside the gene matches. This CDR3 is CASSLGTGGRSYNEQFF. CDR3 nucleotides: TGCGCCAGCAGCTTGGGGACAGGGGGTCGCTCCTACAATGAGCAGTTCTTC.

This chain uses TRBV12-3 or TRBV12-4 with TRBJ2-7; D perhaps matches TRBD2 (5 bases). The CDR3 loop spans 15 amino acids. Trimming shortened V by 3 bases and J by 4 bases, and 16 bases separated the two germline ends. CDR3 bases: TGTGCCAGCAGTTTTAGGACTGGGAAGGAATACGAGCAGTACTTC. Protein: CASSFRTGKEYEQYF.

The rearrangement links TRBV7-2 to TRBJ2-4; a possible D gene is TRBD1 (5 bases). The CDR3 loop spans 13 amino acids. CDR1 is SGHTA and CDR2 is FQGNSA in the germline V gene. Trimming stripped 6 bases from V and 5 bases from J, with 11 bases between. The CDR3 coding sequence is TGTGCCAGCAGTCGTACGACAGAAAACATTCAGTACTTC. It codes for CASSRTTENIQYF.

The V gene is TRBV6-5, the J gene TRBJ1-2; D is uncertain. This CDR3 spans 14 amino acids. CDR1 is MNHEY and CDR2 is SVGAGI in the germline V gene. V lost 4 bases to trimming and J lost 4 bases, with 13 bases between them. Here the CDR3 DNA reads TGTGCCAGCAGTTCTGAGCCTTGGGGCTATGGCTACACCTTC. Its translation: CASSSEPWGYGYTF.

This clonotype was observed at least ten times. This sequence joins TRBV7-2 and TRBJ2-4; D possibly corresponds to TRBD2 (5 bases). The CDR3 has 15 residues. Trimming pared 3 bases from V and 0 bases from J, leaving 9 bases between. Germline lookup yields CDR1 SGHTA and CDR2 FQGNSA. The DNA of the CDR3 is TGTGCCAGCAGCTTGGGCGGACTAGCCAAAAACATTCAGTACTTC. Translation gives CASSLGGLAKNIQYF.

This clonotype was seen a handful of times. J is TRBJ2-5 and V is TRBV7-9; D may match TRBD1 or TRBD2 (5 bases each). V was pared by 5 bases and J by 11 bases, with 24 bases between. This CDR3 comprises 15 residues. Germline V gene sequence: CDR1 SEHNR, CDR2 FQNEAQ (reference sequence). This chain's CDR3 is CASSATDKDVGEQYF. The CDR3 DNA sequence: TGTGCCAGCAGCGCCACGGACAAGGACGTGGGGGAGCAGTACTTC.

This clonotype was seen a handful of times. The chain carries TRBV11-1 and TRBJ2-1; maybe TRBD2 (6 bases). Germline loops: CDR1 SGHAT, CDR2 FQDESV (reference sequence). V dropped 3 bases and J dropped 13 bases, with 10 bases sitting between them. The CDR3 length is 11 residues. This CDR3 is CASSFWGDQFF. Written as DNA, the CDR3 is TGTGCCAGCAGCTTCTGGGGGGACCAGTTCTTC.

The chain combines TRBV11-2 with TRBJ1-2; D may be TRBD1 (6 bases). This CDR3 region has 14 residues. The germline V gene encodes CDR1 SGHAT and CDR2 FQNNGV. Trimming removed 6 bases at V and 1 base at J, with 12 bases between. For the CDR3, the DNA is TGTGCCAGCAGAGCGGGGGCGGTTAACTATGGCTACACCTTC. It specifies CASRAGAVNYGYTF. Full variable domain (remainder filled in from reference TRBV11-2 and TRBJ1-2): EAGVAQSPRYKIIEKRQSVAFWCNPISGHATLYWYQQILGQGPKLLIQFQNNGVVDDSQLPKDRFSAERLKGVDSTLKIQPAKLEDSAVYLCASRAGAVNYGYTFGSGTRLTVV.

This clonotype occurred a few times. The chain has TRBV19 and TRBJ2-1; a possible D gene is TRBD2 (6 bases). The DNA end is more similar to TRBJ2-7, so the J call may be wrong. Germline V lookup: CDR1 LNHDA, CDR2 SQIVND (reference sequence). The CDR3 spans 14 residues. The CDR3 protein is CASSIFGGNYEQYF. The CDR3 DNA follows: TGTGCCAGTAGTATTTTCGGAGGGAACTACGAGCAGTACTTC.

This clonotype turned up a few times. A read error may produce the germline difference seen at one junction end. The chain combines TRBV6-6 with TRBJ2-5, with unresolved D. CDR1 is MNHNY, CDR2 SVGAGI, per germline (reference sequence). The CDR3 sequence is 15 residues long. The CDR3 protein is CASIAGPSPSYEQCF. The CDR3 region has the DNA TGTGCCAGCATTGCCGGGCCCTCACCCTCCTACGAGCAGTGCTTC.

J is TRBJ2-3 and V is TRBV7-2; 12 bases are a match to TRBD2. Germline loops: CDR1 SGHTA, CDR2 FQGNSA. V lost 5 bases to trimming and J lost 6 bases; unmatched junction nucleotides: 12. The CDR3 consists of 17 residues. The CDR3 loop is CASSGQILAGGRDTQYF. Here the CDR3 DNA reads TGTGCCAGCAGCGGGCAGATCCTAGCGGGGGGGAGGGATACGCAGTATTTT.

This clonotype was counted a few times. The chain employs TRBV6-2 or TRBV6-3 and TRBJ2-5, with TRBD1 matching over 7 bases. The CDR3 has 16 amino acids. Germline CDR1 MNHEY, CDR2 SVGEGT. J was trimmed by 2 bases and V by 4 bases; bases with no gene match: 10. DNA of the CDR3: TGTGCCAGCAGTTCTCCTCTGACAGGGCGACAAGAGACCCAGTACTTC. This sequence encodes CASSSPLTGRQETQYF.

This chain joins TRBV29-1 and TRBJ1-6, with D unclear. CDR1 SQVTM and CDR2 ANQGSEA come from the germline V gene. V was clipped by 6 bases and J by 0 bases, with 9 bases between them. The CDR3 length is 14 residues. CDR3 sequence reads: CSVLDNSYNSPLHF. For the CDR3, the DNA is TGCAGCGTCCTCGACAACTCCTATAATTCACCCCTCCACTTT.

This chain uses TRBV29-1 with TRBJ2-1; unclear D gene. Germline V gene data show CDR1 as SQVTM and CDR2 as ANQGSEA. V was pared by 0 bases and J by 15 bases, with 15 bases between. CDR3 length equals 12 residues. The CDR3 coding sequence is TGCAGCGTTGAAGAAGTCGGCTCCCCGGGGTTCTTC. Protein: CSVEEVGSPGFF.

The CDR3 bases are TGCAGTGCTAGCGAGAGCCTCACCCCTCGCGAGCAGTACTTC. Translation: CSASESLTPREQYF. V gene TRBV20-1 combines with J gene TRBJ2-7; no clear D. Germline V gene sequence: CDR1 DFQATT, CDR2 SNEGSKA (reference sequence). Trimming took off 3 bases at V and 6 bases at J, with 18 bases between the two ends. This CDR3 comprises 14 residues.

This clonotype was seen a few times. This rearrangement joins TRBV7-9 to TRBJ2-5; D remains ambiguous. The end of the DNA fits TRBJ2-7 better, so the J call may be wrong. Germline V gene data show CDR1 as SEHNR and CDR2 as FQNEAQ (reference sequence). The CDR3 runs to 14 residues. The CDR3 region has the DNA TGTGCCAGCAGCGGCGAATGGGGTGCCTACGAGCAGTACTTC. This codes for CASSGEWGAYEQYF.